One T cell receptor (beta chain) is described in this entry. The data originate from a study of control samples from healthy donors and cancer patients. TCRdb keeps only in-frame clones here, not all; method: immunoSEQ multiplex PCR. The sample has about 170,000 clones; about nine tenths are singletons. This TCR was sampled from a woman younger than 45 in good health. The sample comprised blood.

CDR3 bases: TGTGCCAGTAGTATAAGTAGCGGGAGGGAAGAGACCCAGTACTTC. Its protein product is CASSISSGREETQYF. V and J are TRBV19 and TRBJ2-5, with 11 bases identical to TRBD2. This CDR3 spans 15 amino acids. CDR1 is LNHDA, CDR2 SQIVND, per germline (reference sequence). V was clipped by 2 bases and J by 3 bases; unmatched bases: 2.